This T cell receptor beta chain was retrieved from a study of blood T cell repertoires in COVID-19. V lost 2 bases to trimming and J lost 1 base, with 8 bases between them. Germline V gives CDR1 MNHNY, CDR2 SVGAGI (reference sequence). CDR3 size: 15 residues. Clones were read by immunoSEQ multiplex PCR, and TCRdb kept only the in-frame ones, dropping some. The data show under 300,000 clones, about four fifths seen once. The sequenced sample was peripheral blood. This chain uses TRBV6-6 with TRBJ2-2, with D perhaps matching TRBD2 (6 bases). This clonotype was obtained from a woman aged 40 to 50 who had recovered from COVID-19. CDR3 nucleotides: TGTGCCAGCAGTTACAAGGAGGGGAACACCGGGGAGCTGTTTTTT. This gives the protein CASSYKEGNTGELFF.